This passage covers 10 T cell receptor beta chains from one sample sequenced in a study of blood T cells in healthy people across ages. It was with a sample-barcoded 5' primer and a J-beta primer mix that a second PCR of about 6 to 12 cycles was run. TCRdb itself ran the 5' RACE reads through MiXCR, one entry per CDR3 protein. The table lists about 1.5 million distinct CDR3 sequences, less than 45% of them singletons. The source material was blood. These receptor sequences come from a woman younger than 30 in good health.

This clonotype has only a few counts. The V gene is TRBV7-9, the J gene TRBJ2-4; D assignment may be TRBD1 or TRBD2 (5 bases each). The V end lost 1 base, the J end lost 13 bases, and 14 bases lay between the germline ends. CDR1 is SEHNR, CDR2 FQNEAQ, per germline (reference sequence). The CDR3 sequence is 13 residues long. The CDR3 bases are TGTGCCAGCAGCTTAGAAAGGGGTTGGGAGCAGTACTTC. As protein: CASSLERGWEQYF.

This clonotype was counted only a few times. The chain employs TRBV7-3 and TRBJ2-7, with D possibly matching TRBD2 (6 bases). Germline CDR1 is SGHTA and CDR2 is FQGTGA. The CDR3 spans 14 residues. Trimming stripped 5 bases from V and 4 bases from J, with 15 bases between. The CDR3 DNA reads as TGTGCCAGCAGCCCTGGGGGTAGCGGTTACGAGCAGTACTTC. Amino acids: CASSPGGSGYEQYF. Variable domain in full (rest from reference TRBV7-3 and TRBJ2-7): GAGVSQTPSNKVTEKGKYVELRCDPISGHTALYWYRQSLGQGPEFLIYFQGTGAADDSGLPNDRFFAVRPEGSVSTLKIQRTERGDSAVYLCASSPGGSGYEQYFGPGTRLTVT.

The chain employs TRBV18 and TRBJ1-5; D ambiguous. Germline V gives CDR1 KGHSH, CDR2 LQKENI. Deletions cut 2 bases from V and 2 bases from J, with 10 bases between. This CDR3 spans 15 amino acids. The CDR3, as DNA: TGTGCCAGCTCACCAGCTCCGATCCGCAATCAGCCCCAGCATTTT. Translated: CASSPAPIRNQPQHF.

This clonotype has a handful of counts. The chain joins TRBV12-3 or TRBV12-4 to TRBJ2-3, with TRBD2 identical over 8 bases. This CDR3 has 12 amino acids. J was trimmed by 14 bases and V by 3 bases; bases with no gene match: 7. The CDR3: CASSFGILAGYF. In nucleotides, the CDR3 is TGTGCCAGCAGTTTCGGGATCCTAGCGGGGTATTTT.

The chain couples TRBV25-1 to TRBJ2-1, with D perhaps TRBD2 (6 bases). Between the trimmed V and J ends, which lost 4 bases and 7 bases, there was a span of 14 bases. The CDR3 has 14 residues. Looked up from germline, CDR1 is MGHDK and CDR2 is SYGVNS. CDR3 DNA: TGTGCCAGCAGTGTCGGGAGTATCTTGAATGAGCAGTTCTTC. Its protein product is CASSVGSILNEQFF. Combining the CDR3 with reference TRBV25-1 and TRBJ2-1 gives the whole variable domain EADIYQTPRYLVIGTGKKITLECSQTMGHDKMYWYQQDPGMELHLIHYSYGVNSTEKGDLSSESTVSRIRTEHFPLTLESARPSHTSQYLCASSVGSILNEQFFGPGTRLTVL.

This clonotype has a count of ten or more. The chain couples TRBV29-1 to TRBJ2-1, with D perhaps given as TRBD1 or TRBD2 (6 bases each). V dropped 4 bases and J dropped 7 bases, with 14 bases sitting between them. Per germline, CDR1 SQVTM and CDR2 ANQGSEA. This CDR3 has 13 amino acids. This chain's CDR3 is CSVGQVGGNEQFF. CDR3 nucleotides: TGCAGCGTTGGACAGGTCGGGGGAAATGAGCAGTTCTTC.

This chain joins TRBV4-3 and TRBJ1-6; D not certain. The V and J ends lost 4 bases and 6 bases respectively, with 16 bases between them. CDR1 is LGHNA and CDR2 is YSLEER in the germline V gene. This CDR3 has 16 amino acids. Here the CDR3 reads CASSPRPEAGNSPLHF. The DNA of the CDR3 is TGCGCCAGCAGCCCCCGCCCGGAGGCAGGTAATTCACCCCTCCACTTT.

The rearrangement joins TRBV6-5 to TRBJ1-1; D unclear. Germline values: CDR1 MNHEY, CDR2 SVGAGI. The CDR3 consists of 13 residues. With 6 bases removed from V and 1 base from J, the gap between germline ends came to 9 bases. The CDR3 bases are TGTGCCAGCAGCCCCGTTTGGAACACTGAAGCTTTCTTT. It is translated as CASSPVWNTEAFF.

This clonotype was seen a handful of times. The chain combines TRBV5-1 with TRBJ2-7; 8 bases map to TRBD2. J was trimmed by 7 bases and V by 2 bases; bases with no gene match: 20. The germline CDR1 and CDR2 sequences are SGHRS and YFSETQ. The CDR3 extends over 18 amino acids. The CDR3, as DNA: TGCGCCAGCAGCTTCATTCGCTTCGGGGGGGCCTCATACAATGAGCAGTACTTC. Its protein is CASSFIRFGGASYNEQYF.

This clonotype was counted between two and nine times. The rearrangement links TRBV20-1 to TRBJ1-5, with TRBD1 matching 10 bases. The CDR3 runs to 13 residues. The trim removed 6 bases at V and 6 bases at J, leaving 5 bases unmatched. Germline assignment: CDR1 DFQATT and CDR2 SNEGSKA (reference sequence). CDR3 protein: CSAETGGGQPQHF. CDR3 bases: TGCAGTGCGGAGACAGGGGGCGGTCAGCCCCAGCATTTT.